The 28 T cell receptor beta chains below all came from one sample that was sequenced in a study of blood T cell repertoires in COVID-19. Repertoires were generated with immunoSEQ multiplex PCR, while TCRdb's copy carries only in-frame clones and drops some. The table shows about 250,000 clones, with just over 85% occurring only once. The sample taken for sequencing was PBMCs or T cells enriched from blood (not recorded which). The receptors derive from a middle-aged man who had recovered from COVID-19.

This clone came up a few times. This sequence joins TRBV10-3 and TRBJ1-1; no clear D. CDR3 size: 14 residues. The V end was cut by 2 bases, the J end by 3 bases, with 10 bases between. Germline V gene sequence: CDR1 ENHRY, CDR2 SYGVKD. The CDR3 loop is CAISETREDTEAFF. The CDR3 DNA is TGTGCCATCAGTGAGACACGGGAGGACACTGAAGCTTTCTTT.

A word on this clone: One end of the junction varies from germline; a read error may be responsible. Here the CDR3 DNA reads TGTGCCACCAGTGATTTGGGCAGGGTGGTCTTC. It translates to CATSDLGRVVF. This chain joins TRBV24-1 and TRBJ2-1, with D possibly TRBD1 on 5 matching bases. From germline, CDR1 is KGHDR and CDR2 SFDVKD. The CDR3 has 11 amino acids.

This clone was detected only once. This rearrangement joins TRBV27 to TRBJ2-7, with 10 positions matching TRBD2. V lost 5 bases and J lost 7; bases outside the gene matches: 8. The germline V gene encodes CDR1 MNHEY and CDR2 SMNVEV (reference sequence). CDR3 size: 14 residues. CDR3 in amino acids: CASSPLAGGREQYF. The CDR3 DNA reads as TGTGCCAGCAGTCCATTAGCGGGAGGCAGGGAGCAGTACTTC.

J is TRBJ2-7 and V is TRBV6-5; TRBD2 aligns across 14 bases. CDR1 is MNHEY, CDR2 SVGAGI, per germline. Germline trimming cut 5 bases from V and 7 bases from J; bases unmatched to any gene: 7. This CDR3 spans 15 amino acids. The CDR3 protein is CASSRPGLAGVEQYF. CDR3 sequence (DNA): TGTGCCAGCAGTAGGCCGGGACTAGCGGGAGTTGAGCAGTACTTC.

V usage is TRBV3-1 (or the pseudogene TRBV3-2) and J usage is TRBJ1-3; D not certain. The germline V and J ends were trimmed by 5 bases and 0 bases, with 8 bases remaining between them. Germline CDR1 is LGHDT and CDR2 is YNNKEL (reference sequence). CDR3 length: 14 amino acids. The CDR3 reads CASSDEGSGNTIYF. In nucleotides, the CDR3 is TGTGCCAGCAGCGACGAGGGCTCTGGAAACACCATATATTTT.

This chain uses TRBV5-5 with TRBJ1-2; tentatively, D is TRBD1 (5 bases). The CDR3 has 16 residues. CDR1 is SGHKS and CDR2 is YYEKEE in the germline V gene (reference sequence). Trimming took 0 bases from V and 6 from J, leaving 18 bases between them. The CDR3 loop is CASSLVNQRGYDGYTF. The CDR3 nucleotides read TGTGCCAGCAGCTTGGTAAACCAACGGGGGTACGATGGCTACACCTTC.

The chain links TRBV19 to TRBJ1-6, with D possibly matching TRBD1 (6 bases). The CDR3 covers 14 residues. Germline assignment: CDR1 LNHDA and CDR2 SQIVND (reference sequence). Deletions cut 4 bases from V and 10 bases from J, with 14 bases between. The CDR3 nucleotides are TGTGCCAGTAGTACAACAGGGTTGGGATCACCCCTCCACTTT. It encodes CASSTTGLGSPLHF.

The rearrangement links TRBV19 to TRBJ1-1, with 7 bases identical to TRBD1. The CDR3 length is 14 residues. Germline CDR1 reads LNHDA; CDR2 reads SQIVND (reference sequence). J gave up 2 bases and V 4 bases, and 4 bases lay outside the gene matches. The CDR3 sequence is CASSSHRGNTEAFF. For the CDR3, the DNA is TGTGCCAGTAGTAGCCACAGGGGTAACACTGAAGCTTTCTTT.

The chain uses TRBV12-5 and TRBJ1-1; the D gene is possibly TRBD1 (6 bases). Germline V gene data show CDR1 as LGHNT and CDR2 as FRNRAP. The CDR3 extends over 14 amino acids. The V and J ends lost 5 bases and 1 base respectively, with 11 bases between them. CDR3 sequence: CASGTGQPNTEAFF. The CDR3 nucleotides are TGTGCTAGTGGTACCGGACAGCCGAACACTGAAGCTTTCTTT.

V and J are TRBV5-6 and TRBJ2-3, with a tentative D call TRBD2 (5 bases). V gave up 0 bases and J gave up 5 bases, with 19 bases separating them. Germline V gives CDR1 SGHDT, CDR2 YYEEEE. The CDR3 contains 17 residues. The CDR3 loop reads CASSLGLIGSTGDTQYF. The CDR3 coding sequence is TGTGCCAGCAGCTTGGGGCTGATAGGGAGTACGGGAGATACGCAGTATTTT. Supplemented by reference TRBV5-6 and TRBJ2-3, the full variable domain reads DAGVTQSPTHLIKTRGQQVTLRCSPKSGHDTVSWYQQALGQGPQFIFQYYEEEERQRGNFPDRFSGHQFPNYSSELNVNALLLGDSALYLCASSLGLIGSTGDTQYFGPGTRLTVL.

The chain joins TRBV5-5 to TRBJ2-3; TRBD2 matches 8 bases. CDR3 length: 17 amino acids. V gave up 4 bases and J gave up 6 bases; unmatched junction bases: 16. Germline-derived CDR1 and CDR2 are SGHKS and YYEKEE (reference sequence). CDR3 coding DNA: TGTGCCAGCAGCCCCCTTTCCACTAGCGGAGGTCTGGATACGCAGTATTTT. Amino acids: CASSPLSTSGGLDTQYF. The full variable domain, with the rest looked up from reference TRBV5-5 and TRBJ2-3, is DAGVTQSPTHLIKTRGQQVTLRCSPISGHKSVSWYQQVLGQGPQFIFQYYEKEERGRGNFPDRFSARQFPNYSSELNVNALLLGDSALYLCASSPLSTSGGLDTQYFGPGTRLTVL.

This chain joins TRBV5-1 and TRBJ2-2; TRBD2 is a possible D gene (6 bases). Trimming cost V 1 base and J 7 bases, with 8 bases left between them. The CDR3 is 13 residues long. Germline lookup yields CDR1 SGHRS and CDR2 YFSETQ. This CDR3 is CASSLMEGGELFF. The CDR3 nucleotides are TGCGCCAGCAGCTTGATGGAGGGCGGGGAGCTGTTTTTT.

The chain uses TRBV28 and TRBJ1-4; 8 bases fit TRBD1. Per germline, CDR1 MDHEN and CDR2 SYDVKM. CDR3 length: 13 residues. The J segment lost 8 bases and the V segment lost 5 bases, leaving 4 bases of the junction unmatched. The CDR3 DNA is TGTGCCAGCAGTCAACAGGGGGGAGAAAAACTGTTTTTT. Translating gives CASSQQGGEKLFF.

CDR3 loop: CASSLLQGASGNTIYF. CDR3 in DNA: TGTGCCAGCAGCTTATTACAGGGGGCAAGCGGAAACACCATATATTTT. The rearrangement joins TRBV7-6 to TRBJ1-3; 9 bases are a match to TRBD1. Germline CDR1 SGHVS, CDR2 FNYEAQ. Losses at the gene ends were 2 bases for V and 4 bases for J; bases not matched to a gene: 6. The CDR3 covers 16 residues.

This chain joins TRBV30 and TRBJ1-3, with D hard to call. CDR1 and CDR2 (germline): GTSNPN, SVGIG (reference sequence). V lost 0 bases and J lost 0, with 6 bases in between. The CDR3 extends over 14 amino acids. The CDR3 coding sequence is TGTGCCTGGAGTGTATCCAGCTCTGGAAACACCATATATTTT. The encoded protein is CAWSVSSSGNTIYF.

The chain couples TRBV19 to TRBJ1-2, with D perhaps matching TRBD1 (5 bases). V was cut by 4 bases and J by 2 bases, with 14 bases left in between. Germline V CDR1 and CDR2: LNHDA, SQIVND (reference sequence). The CDR3 length is 15 residues. As DNA, the CDR3 is TGTGCCAGTAGTAATGGGGCAGCCGAGAACTATGGCTACACCTTC. Protein: CASSNGAAENYGYTF.

This clone was recorded once. The chain joins TRBV24-1 to TRBJ2-1; 9 nucleotides agree with TRBD1. After removal of 3 bases from V and 6 bases from J, the junction contained 8 bases not matched to a gene. Per the germline V gene, CDR1 is KGHDR and CDR2 is SFDVKD. CDR3 size: 16 residues. CDR3 loop: CATSDEGTGSGNEQFF. The CDR3 DNA reads as TGTGCCACCAGTGATGAGGGGACAGGGTCCGGCAATGAGCAGTTCTTC.

The chain carries TRBV24-1 and TRBJ2-1, with 16 bases matching TRBD2. The V segment lost 3 bases and the J segment 6 bases; nucleotides outside the gene matches: 4. The CDR3 runs to 17 residues. Germline values: CDR1 KGHDR, CDR2 SFDVKD. The CDR3 protein is CATSDAGLAGGLNEQFF. The CDR3, as DNA: TGTGCCACCAGTGATGCGGGACTAGCGGGGGGGCTCAATGAGCAGTTCTTC.

V and J are TRBV6-1 and TRBJ2-2; 9 bases are a match to TRBD1. This CDR3 has 16 amino acids. The junction had 4 bases not matched to a gene; V was cut back by 4 bases and J by 1 base. Germline CDR1 MNHNS, CDR2 SASEGT. The DNA of the CDR3 is TGTGCCAGCAGTGCCCGGACAGGGGAGAACACCGGGGAGCTGTTTTTT. Protein: CASSARTGENTGELFF.

The genes are TRBV30 and TRBJ2-3, with TRBD1 matching over 7 bases. Germline values: CDR1 GTSNPN, CDR2 SVGIG (reference sequence). This CDR3 is built from 15 residues. Germline trimming cut 1 base from V and 4 bases from J; bases unmatched to any gene: 8. Here the CDR3 reads CAWSGGEGAPDTQYF. The CDR3, as DNA: TGTGCCTGGAGTGGTGGAGAGGGGGCACCAGATACGCAGTATTTT.

There are a few counts of this clone. The same CDR3 arises from other DNA sequences in this sample as well. The chain is built from TRBV7-2 and TRBJ2-5; the D is unclear. Trimming pared 3 bases from V and 5 bases from J, leaving 7 bases between. In germline, CDR1 is SGHTA, CDR2 FQGNSA. The CDR3 totals 12 residues. The CDR3 bases are TGTGCCAGCAGCTTCTCCCGGGAGACCCAGTACTTC. Translating gives CASSFSRETQYF.

This chain links TRBV19 with TRBJ1-2, with 7 bases fitting TRBD1. J gave up 4 bases and V 6 bases, and 11 bases lay outside the gene matches. The CDR3 totals 15 residues. CDR1 and CDR2 from the germline V gene are LNHDA and SQIVND (reference sequence). The CDR3 loop is CASSPGTAGRYGYTF. For the CDR3, the DNA is TGTGCCAGTAGCCCTGGGACAGCCGGACGCTATGGCTACACCTTC.

The V and J genes are TRBV24-1 and TRBJ2-2; D not certain. CDR3 size: 15 residues. V was cut by 4 bases and J by 1 base, with 9 bases left in between. The germline V gene has CDR1 KGHDR and CDR2 SFDVKD. CDR3 sequence: CATSELGGNTGELFF. CDR3 coding DNA: TGTGCCACCAGTGAATTGGGCGGGAACACCGGGGAGCTGTTTTTT.

The CDR3 reads CAWSVLDMDEQYF. DNA of the CDR3: TGTGCCTGGAGTGTTTTGGACATGGACGAGCAGTACTTC. V is TRBV30 and J is TRBJ2-7, with D maybe TRBD1 (5 bases). V was pared by 0 bases and J by 5 bases, with 11 bases between. CDR3 size: 13 residues. CDR1 and CDR2 from the germline V gene are GTSNPN and SVGIG (reference sequence).

This rearrangement joins TRBV3-1 (or the pseudogene TRBV3-2) to TRBJ1-2, with D possibly being TRBD1 (6 bases). Germline V lookup: CDR1 LGHDT, CDR2 YNNKEL (reference sequence). The CDR3 is 13 amino acids. Trimming cost V 4 bases and J 4 bases, with 10 bases left between them. The CDR3: CASSLGAGYGYTF. The CDR3 DNA sequence: TGTGCCAGCAGCCTGGGGGCTGGCTATGGCTACACCTTC.

The V call is TRBV27, the J call TRBJ1-5; D might be TRBD1 (6 bases). This CDR3 spans 14 amino acids. The germline V and J ends were trimmed by 6 bases and 1 base, with 10 bases remaining between them. Germline assignment: CDR1 MNHEY and CDR2 SMNVEV (reference sequence). The CDR3 loop reads CASSLTGSNQPQHF. The DNA of the CDR3 is TGTGCCAGCAGCCTAACAGGGAGCAATCAGCCCCAGCATTTT.

The chain is built from TRBV5-1 and TRBJ1-4, with 8 bases identical to TRBD1. The germline V gene has CDR1 SGHRS and CDR2 YFSETQ. The CDR3 covers 15 residues. Unmatched junction bases numbered 9, after V lost 4 bases and J lost 7 bases. The CDR3 DNA reads TGCGCCAGCAGCCAAGGACAGGGCGGTGGTGAAAAACTGTTTTTT. It is translated as CASSQGQGGGEKLFF. The whole variable domain, filled in from reference TRBV5-1 and TRBJ1-4, reads KAGVTQTPRYLIKTRGQQVTLSCSPISGHRSVSWYQQTPGQGLQFLFEYFSETQRNKGNFPGRFSGRQFSNSRSEMNVSTLELGDSALYLCASSQGQGGGEKLFFGSGTQLSVL.

The chain has TRBV19 and TRBJ1-5; D may be TRBD1 (5 bases). Looked up from germline, CDR1 is LNHDA and CDR2 is SQIVND (reference sequence). CDR3 length: 15 amino acids. The germline V and J ends were trimmed by 3 bases and 9 bases, with 18 bases remaining between them. In nucleotides, the CDR3 is TGTGCCAGTAGTATGGAGGGACGGCCTTTCTTGCCCCAGCATTTT. This translates into CASSMEGRPFLPQHF.